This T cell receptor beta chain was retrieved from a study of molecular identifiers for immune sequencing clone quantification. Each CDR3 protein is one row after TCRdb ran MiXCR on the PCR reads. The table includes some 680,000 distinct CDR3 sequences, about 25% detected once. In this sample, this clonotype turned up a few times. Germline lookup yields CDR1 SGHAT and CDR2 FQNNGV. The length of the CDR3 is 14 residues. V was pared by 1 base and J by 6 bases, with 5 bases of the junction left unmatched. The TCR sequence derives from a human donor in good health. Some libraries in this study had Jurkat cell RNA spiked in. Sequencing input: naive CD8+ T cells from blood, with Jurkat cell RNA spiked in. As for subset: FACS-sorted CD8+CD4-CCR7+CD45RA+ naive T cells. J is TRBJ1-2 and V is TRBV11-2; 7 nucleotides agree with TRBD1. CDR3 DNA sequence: TGTGCCAGCAGCTTAGTAGGGGGCAGCGATGGCTACACCTTC. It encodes CASSLVGGSDGYTF.